The clone carrying this TCR beta chain was recorded a few times. The CDR3 spans 14 residues. The V end lost 4 bases, the J end lost 0 bases, and 10 bases lay between the germline ends. Germline loops: CDR1 ENHRY, CDR2 SYGVKD. This sample is drawn from a study of T cells in Graves' hyperthyroidism and ophthalmopathy. RNA transcripts yielded amplified TCR beta CDR3 regions. Primed by the HTBI set, a first-round RT-PCR was run on the TCR CDR3. TCRdb passed the multiplex PCR reads through MiXCR, listing each CDR3 protein once. This table holds some 690,000 distinct CDR3 sequences, around 16% found once. Over 8 ml fresh peripheral blood yielded the PBMCs.

Sequenced sample: blood. The chain uses TRBV10-3 and TRBJ2-7, with TRBD1 as a possible D gene (5 bases). This clonotype originated in a man between 50 and 59 years old with Graves' hyperthyroidism. CDR3 in DNA: TGTGCCATCAGTGTAGGGGATCTCTCCTACGAGCAGTACTTC. Encoded protein: CAISVGDLSYEQYF.